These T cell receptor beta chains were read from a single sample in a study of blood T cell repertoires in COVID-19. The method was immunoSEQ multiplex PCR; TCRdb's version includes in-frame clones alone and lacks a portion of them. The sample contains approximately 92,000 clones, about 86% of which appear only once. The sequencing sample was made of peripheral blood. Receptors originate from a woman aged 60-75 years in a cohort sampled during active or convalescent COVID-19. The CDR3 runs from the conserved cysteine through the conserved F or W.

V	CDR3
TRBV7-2	CASSVPGQGTGELFF
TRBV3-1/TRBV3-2	CASSQTGTSGSLAKNIQYF
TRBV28	CASSWGAPRGTQYF
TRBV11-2	CASSSTRHRYEQYF
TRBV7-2	CASSLAGQVYGYTF
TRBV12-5	CASGRGQVIRSSYNEQFF
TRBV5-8	CASSLGIREGAFF
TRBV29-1	CSVGHPVAEAFF
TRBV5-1	CASSLQGLGTDTQYF
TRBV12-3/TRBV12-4	CAITRFYEAFF
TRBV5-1	CASSPRTVNTEAFF
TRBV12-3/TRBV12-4	CASIGTARGYTF
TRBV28	CASTLGWGNSPLHF
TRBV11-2	CASSLILAGGDTQYF
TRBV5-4	CASSRIVGAGGYGYTF
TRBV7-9	CASSAGLTEAFF
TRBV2	CASSRDSATGTEAFF
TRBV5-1	CASSLASDPGGYTF
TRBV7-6	CASSLGSYNEQFF
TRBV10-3	CAISEWTPPNYGYTF
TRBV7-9	CASSRDYEQYF
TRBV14	CASSLGQGAGQPQHF
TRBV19	CASSTRTGSSGANVLTF
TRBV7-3	CASSLTSVNTIYF
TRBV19	CATRGTVNTEAFF
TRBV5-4	CASSPGNRGKNIQYF
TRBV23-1	CASSHGTEVLYGYTF
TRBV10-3	CATHQSRDSSYEQYF
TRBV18	CASSPAGPPSYEQYF
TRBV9	CASSSSSSGDRGAGNTIYF
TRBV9	CASSVGQGGEKLFF
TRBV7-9	CASSPYPNGGTRGEQYF
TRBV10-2	CASAERTEAFF
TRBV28	CASSFQGGNEKLFF